This TCR beta chain was captured in a study of CD8 T cells in ankylosing spondylitis. The sample holds one count of this clonotype. The target antigen is unknown. General study points: Disease-linked clones reportedly concentrated significantly in matched ankylosing spondylitis synovial fluid.

Germline values: CDR1 DFQATT, CDR2 SNEGSKA (reference sequence). The V end was cut by 6 bases, the J end by 8 bases, with 35 bases between. The CDR3 covers 20 residues. TCRdb itself ran the 5' RACE reads through MiXCR, one entry per CDR3 protein. Here the sample spans about 89,000 distinct CDR3 sequences, roughly 30% being singletons. This TCR was recovered from a male donor with ankylosing spondylitis or in good health (not recorded which). What was sequenced was blood, either unsorted or a sorted T cell fraction (not recorded which). The rearrangement uses TRBV20-1 and TRBJ1-6, with D perhaps matching TRBD1 (6 bases). Written as DNA, the CDR3 is TGCAGTGCCCAAGTTCTCGCAGGGTTTTTCGCAGGGGAGGATCATTCACCCCTCCACTTT. The encoded protein is CSAQVLAGFFAGEDHSPLHF.